This T cell receptor (beta chain) was identified in a study of cytomegalovirus exposure and HLA in healthy donors. The study, taken as a whole, reports: The majority of TCR sequences were rare, yet some public TCRs appeared in many donors.

CDR1 and CDR2 (germline): SGHTA, FQGNSA. The CDR3 extends over 13 amino acids. V was pared by 3 bases and J by 4 bases, with 9 bases between. On this clone: Its target is not known. The sample carries other DNA sequences with the same CDR3.

Here immunoSEQ multiplex PCR was the method, and the copy in TCRdb shows in-frame clones only, minus some. The sample has approximately 180,000 clones, about 89% seen once; the top ten hold under 3.5%. The chain has TRBV7-2 and TRBJ1-1, with D tentatively TRBD1 (5 bases). Source material: PBMCs. The sequence was collected from a man between 18 and 29 years old in good health and CMV-seropositive. CDR3 loop: CASSLGGGTEAFF. The CDR3 coding sequence is TGTGCCAGCAGCTTGGGGGGAGGCACTGAAGCTTTCTTT.